This T cell receptor (beta chain) was recovered during a study of CD8 T cells in Susac syndrome. This CDR3 spans 13 amino acids. The germline CDR1 and CDR2 sequences are MDHEN and SYDVKM. Trimming shortened V by 8 bases and J by 3 bases, and 13 bases separated the two germline ends. Reverse transcription used about 0.45 to 1 ug RNA and random hexamers. TCRdb reprocessed the immunoSEQ multiplex PCR reads via MiXCR and lists one record per CDR3 protein. The repertoire consists of around 170,000 distinct CDR3 sequences, with about 94% occurring once and the leading ten covering approximately 0.098%. The sequence came from a human donor with Susac syndrome. The rearrangement links TRBV28 to TRBJ1-2; D remains unclear. The sample taken for sequencing was CD4+ T cells from PBMCs. CDR3 sequence reads: CASEHGVDYGYTF. The CDR3 region has the DNA TGTGCCAGCGAGCATGGGGTAGACTATGGCTACACCTTC.